This T cell receptor (beta chain) was recovered during a study of T-cell memory formation after mild COVID-19. Germline-derived CDR1 and CDR2 are SGHTA and FQGTGA. The CDR3 length is 13 residues. V lost 3 bases and J 5 bases, leaving 8 bases between the germline ends. General study points: Clones that got smaller from day 15 to 85 had even CD4/CD8, while clones growing later tipped toward CD4+.

Concerning this clonotype: Antigen: not known.

5'RACE primed from the constant segment yielded TCR alpha and TCR beta cDNA libraries bearing sample barcodes and UMIs. TCRdb re-called the 5' RACE reads through MiXCR, storing one row per CDR3 protein. The data show about 350,000 distinct CDR3 sequences, with around 27% seen just once and 13% held by the top ten. The rearrangement joins TRBV7-3 to TRBJ2-1; D is ambiguous. The sample was PBMCs or a T cell subset sorted from them (not recorded which). The clonotype was recovered from an adult woman who had mild COVID-19 (a few samples of this study predate the infection). Cell type and time point are not known. CDR3 DNA sequence: TGTGCCAGCAGCTTGACCCTAGACAATGAGCAGTTCTTC. Translating it yields CASSLTLDNEQFF.